A selection of T cell receptor beta chains follows, all from one sample in a study of preoperative IRX-2 immunotherapy in early breast cancer. Clones were read by immunoSEQ multiplex PCR, and TCRdb kept only the in-frame ones, dropping some. The sample yields some 32,000 clones, around four fifths seen once. The sample was lymph node tissue, taken from a patient treated with IRX-2 immunotherapy. The receptors were sampled from a human donor with breast cancer. Both conserved end residues are part of each CDR3. Each record gives: V gene, D gene, J gene, CDR3 length, CDR3 DNA, CDR3 protein. The D gene is left open where the match is weak.

V gene: TRBV10-3
D gene: -
J gene: TRBJ1-3
CDR3 length: 14
CDR3 DNA: TGTGCCAGCAGTGAGCAAAACTCTGGAAACACCATATATTTT
CDR3 protein: CASSEQNSGNTIYF

V gene: TRBV11-3
D gene: -
J gene: TRBJ1-3
CDR3 length: 16
CDR3 DNA: TGTGCCAGCAGCTTCCTTCCCCCGGGGTCAGGAAACACCATATATTTT
CDR3 protein: CASSFLPPGSGNTIYF

V gene: TRBV15
D gene: -
J gene: TRBJ1-2
CDR3 length: 15
CDR3 DNA: TGTGCCACCAGCAGAGTGGCAGAAGGGGACTATGGCTACACCTTC
CDR3 protein: CATSRVAEGDYGYTF

V gene: TRBV18
D gene: -
J gene: TRBJ2-1
CDR3 length: 14
CDR3 DNA: TGTGCCAGCTCACCAGGCCATAGCGGCAATGAGCAGTTCTTC
CDR3 protein: CASSPGHSGNEQFF

V gene: TRBV19
D gene: -
J gene: TRBJ2-5
CDR3 length: 13
CDR3 DNA: TGTGCCAGTAGTATAGTGGGGGAGGAGACCCAGTACTTC
CDR3 protein: CASSIVGEETQYF

V gene: TRBV19
D gene: -
J gene: TRBJ1-5
CDR3 length: 16
CDR3 DNA: TGTGCCAGTAGTATCCAGGGCGGGGGTTACAATCAGCCCCAGCATTTT
CDR3 protein: CASSIQGGGYNQPQHF

V gene: TRBV18
D gene: -
J gene: TRBJ1-1
CDR3 length: 16
CDR3 DNA: TGTGCCAGCTCACCACCGGGCCGCGGTTACAACACTGAAGCTTTCTTT
CDR3 protein: CASSPPGRGYNTEAFF

V gene: TRBV30
D gene: -
J gene: TRBJ2-3
CDR3 length: 12
CDR3 DNA: TGTGCCTGGAGTGTGACCTCAGATACGCAGTATTTT
CDR3 protein: CAWSVTSDTQYF

V gene: TRBV14
D gene: -
J gene: TRBJ2-5
CDR3 length: 13
CDR3 DNA: TGTGCCAGCAGCCTGGGACTCCAAGAGACCCAGTACTTC
CDR3 protein: CASSLGLQETQYF

V gene: TRBV19
D gene: TRBD1
J gene: TRBJ2-2
CDR3 length: 15
CDR3 DNA: TGTGCCAGTAGTGCCAGGGGGTCGGGCACCGGGGAGCTGTTTTTT
CDR3 protein: CASSARGSGTGELFF

V gene: TRBV30
D gene: TRBD1
J gene: TRBJ1-2
CDR3 length: 16
CDR3 DNA: TGTGCCTGGAGTGTCCATCCGGGACAGAAGGACTATGGCTACACCTTC
CDR3 protein: CAWSVHPGQKDYGYTF